This is a list of T cell receptor beta chains from one sample in a study of OX40 agonist ivuxolimab in advanced cancers. Using immunoSEQ multiplex PCR, the repertoire was profiled, and TCRdb retains in-frame clones only, with some absent. The sample lists 60,000 to 100,000 clones; roughly 92% were seen once. The sample in question was CD4+ or CD8+ T cells sorted from blood, obtained in a trial of the OX40 agonist ivuxolimab. These receptors all stem from an adult with an advanced solid tumor such as melanoma, head and neck, liver or kidney cancer. The CDR3 runs from the conserved cysteine through the conserved F or W. Each record gives: J gene, V gene, clone size, D gene, CDR3 length, CDR3 protein, CDR3 DNA. The D gene is left open where the match is weak. Where a row states a size, it is once, few, many or the class of an expanded clone; other rows omit it.

j_call: TRBJ2-5; v_call: TRBV6-4; clone_size: NA; d_call: NA; cdr3_length: 15; cdr3_aa: CASKFHWRGVETQYF; cdr3_nt: TGTGCCAGCAAATTCCATTGGAGGGGTGTGGAGACCCAGTACTTC
j_call: TRBJ2-7; v_call: TRBV19; clone_size: NA; d_call: NA; cdr3_length: 14; cdr3_aa: CASSMKGSSYEQYF; cdr3_nt: TGTGCCAGTAGTATGAAAGGCAGCTCCTACGAGCAGTACTTC
j_call: TRBJ1-5; v_call: TRBV27; clone_size: NA; d_call: NA; cdr3_length: 14; cdr3_aa: CASSSRTENQPQHF; cdr3_nt: TGTGCCAGCAGTTCTCGGACGGAAAATCAGCCCCAGCATTTT
j_call: TRBJ2-3; v_call: TRBV10-3; clone_size: NA; d_call: TRBD1; cdr3_length: 14; cdr3_aa: CAISDSGGADTQYF; cdr3_nt: TGTGCCATCAGTGATTCAGGGGGAGCAGATACGCAGTATTTT
j_call: TRBJ1-1; v_call: TRBV15; clone_size: NA; d_call: NA; cdr3_length: 13; cdr3_aa: CATSLAGRPEAFF; cdr3_nt: TGTGCCACCAGCCTAGCGGGGAGGCCTGAAGCTTTCTTT
j_call: TRBJ2-1; v_call: TRBV4-1; clone_size: NA; d_call: TRBD2; cdr3_length: 15; cdr3_aa: CASSQLAGEYNEQFF; cdr3_nt: TGCGCCAGCAGCCAACTAGCGGGGGAATACAATGAGCAGTTCTTC
j_call: TRBJ2-1; v_call: TRBV9; clone_size: NA; d_call: TRBD2; cdr3_length: 17; cdr3_aa: CASSVVASGGGYNEQFF; cdr3_nt: TGTGCCAGCAGCGTAGTGGCTAGCGGGGGAGGTTACAATGAGCAGTTCTTC
j_call: TRBJ2-1; v_call: TRBV5-1; clone_size: once; d_call: NA; cdr3_length: 13; cdr3_aa: CASSLVRGDEQFF; cdr3_nt: TGCGCCAGCAGCTTGGTCAGGGGTGATGAGCAGTTCTTC
j_call: TRBJ1-6; v_call: TRBV14; clone_size: NA; d_call: NA; cdr3_length: 15; cdr3_aa: CASSQLAGLDSPLHF; cdr3_nt: TGTGCCAGCAGCCAACTGGCAGGGCTCGATTCACCCCTCCACTTT
j_call: TRBJ1-3; v_call: TRBV10-3; clone_size: NA; d_call: TRBD1; cdr3_length: 17; cdr3_aa: CAISVNTGGPSGNTIYF; cdr3_nt: TGTGCCATCAGTGTCAACACAGGGGGACCCTCTGGAAACACCATATATTTT
j_call: TRBJ2-1; v_call: TRBV10-3; clone_size: NA; d_call: NA; cdr3_length: 15; cdr3_aa: CAISDLAGSYNEQFF; cdr3_nt: TGTGCCATCAGTGACTTGGCGGGTTCCTACAATGAGCAGTTCTTC
j_call: TRBJ2-3; v_call: TRBV5-1; clone_size: NA; d_call: TRBD1; cdr3_length: 16; cdr3_aa: CASSLSSGQGTDTQYF; cdr3_nt: TGCGCCAGCAGCTTGTCTTCGGGACAGGGGACAGATACGCAGTATTTT
j_call: TRBJ2-2; v_call: TRBV27; clone_size: NA; d_call: NA; cdr3_length: 16; cdr3_aa: CASSWAGGVGTGELFF; cdr3_nt: TGTGCCAGCAGTTGGGCGGGCGGGGTAGGGACCGGGGAGCTGTTTTTT
j_call: TRBJ2-1; v_call: TRBV29-1; clone_size: NA; d_call: TRBD2; cdr3_length: 13; cdr3_aa: CSVGTSSYNEQFF; cdr3_nt: TGCAGCGTCGGGACTAGCAGCTACAATGAGCAGTTCTTC
j_call: TRBJ2-7; v_call: TRBV4-3; clone_size: NA; d_call: NA; cdr3_length: 13; cdr3_aa: CASSQFQGYEQYF; cdr3_nt: TGCGCCAGCAGCCAGTTCCAGGGCTACGAGCAGTACTTC
j_call: TRBJ2-1; v_call: TRBV11-2; clone_size: NA; d_call: TRBD2; cdr3_length: 19; cdr3_aa: CASSLDGSSGGPLYNEQFF; cdr3_nt: TGTGCCAGCAGCTTAGATGGTTCTAGCGGGGGACCTCTCTACAATGAGCAGTTCTTC
j_call: TRBJ1-3; v_call: TRBV6-5; clone_size: NA; d_call: TRBD1; cdr3_length: 16; cdr3_aa: CASSYSPTGGEDTIYF; cdr3_nt: TGTGCCAGCAGTTACTCCCCGACAGGGGGGGAAGACACCATATATTTT
j_call: TRBJ2-7; v_call: TRBV20-1; clone_size: NA; d_call: NA; cdr3_length: 11; cdr3_aa: CSVRAPVEQYF; cdr3_nt: TGCAGTGTCAGGGCCCCTGTCGAGCAGTACTTC
j_call: TRBJ2-3; v_call: TRBV5-4; clone_size: NA; d_call: TRBD1; cdr3_length: 15; cdr3_aa: CASSPWDRASDTQYF; cdr3_nt: TGTGCCAGCAGCCCGTGGGACAGGGCGTCAGATACGCAGTATTTT
j_call: TRBJ2-3; v_call: TRBV18; clone_size: NA; d_call: NA; cdr3_length: 13; cdr3_aa: CASFLQGTDTQYF; cdr3_nt: TGTGCCAGCTTCCTACAGGGCACAGATACGCAGTATTTT
j_call: TRBJ1-1; v_call: TRBV25-1; clone_size: NA; d_call: NA; cdr3_length: 15; cdr3_aa: CASSEYGEGNTEAFF; cdr3_nt: TGTGCCAGCAGTGAATACGGGGAAGGGAACACTGAAGCTTTCTTT
j_call: TRBJ2-1; v_call: TRBV9; clone_size: NA; d_call: NA; cdr3_length: 15; cdr3_aa: CASSLLGPAYNEQFF; cdr3_nt: TGTGCCAGCAGCCTTCTGGGACCGGCCTACAATGAGCAGTTCTTC
j_call: TRBJ2-5; v_call: TRBV4-2; clone_size: NA; d_call: TRBD2; cdr3_length: 16; cdr3_aa: CASSRSGVLPGETQYF; cdr3_nt: TGTGCCAGCAGCCGTAGCGGGGTGCTACCCGGGGAGACCCAGTACTTC
j_call: TRBJ2-7; v_call: TRBV27; clone_size: NA; d_call: TRBD1; cdr3_length: 14; cdr3_aa: CASSFGTGLVEQYF; cdr3_nt: TGTGCCAGCAGTTTTGGGACAGGGCTGGTCGAGCAGTACTTC
j_call: TRBJ2-7; v_call: TRBV25-1; clone_size: NA; d_call: TRBD1; cdr3_length: 15; cdr3_aa: CASSEPGQGFYEQYF; cdr3_nt: TGTGCCAGCAGTGAACCGGGACAGGGGTTTTACGAGCAGTACTTC
j_call: TRBJ1-1; v_call: TRBV9; clone_size: NA; d_call: NA; cdr3_length: 17; cdr3_aa: CASSVVAGAPRGTEAFF; cdr3_nt: TGTGCCAGCAGCGTAGTGGCAGGGGCGCCGCGGGGCACTGAAGCTTTCTTT
j_call: TRBJ1-4; v_call: TRBV7-9; clone_size: once; d_call: TRBD1; cdr3_length: 15; cdr3_aa: CASSAPTGSHEKLFF; cdr3_nt: TGTGCCAGCAGCGCGCCGACAGGGAGTCATGAAAAACTGTTTTTT
j_call: TRBJ2-7; v_call: TRBV7-8; clone_size: NA; d_call: NA; cdr3_length: 14; cdr3_aa: CASSPRVLSYEQYF; cdr3_nt: TGTGCCAGCAGCCCCCGGGTCCTTTCCTACGAGCAGTACTTC
j_call: TRBJ1-5; v_call: TRBV6-1; clone_size: few; d_call: NA; cdr3_length: 13; cdr3_aa: CASSEAEYQPQHF; cdr3_nt: TGTGCCAGCAGTGAAGCGGAGTATCAGCCCCAGCATTTT
j_call: TRBJ2-1; v_call: TRBV7-9; clone_size: once; d_call: NA; cdr3_length: 13; cdr3_aa: CASSLVYRNEQFF; cdr3_nt: TGTGCCAGCAGCTTAGTCTACAGAAATGAGCAGTTCTTC
j_call: TRBJ1-2; v_call: TRBV7-8; clone_size: NA; d_call: TRBD1; cdr3_length: 16; cdr3_aa: CASSLILGQANYGYTF; cdr3_nt: TGTGCCAGCAGCTTAATCCTAGGACAGGCTAACTATGGCTACACCTTC
j_call: TRBJ2-7; v_call: TRBV6-1; clone_size: NA; d_call: TRBD1; cdr3_length: 18; cdr3_aa: CASSEDRGLGFTNYEQYF; cdr3_nt: TGTGCCAGCAGTGAGGACAGGGGTCTTGGTTTCACTAACTACGAGCAGTACTTC
j_call: TRBJ2-3; v_call: TRBV4-2; clone_size: once; d_call: TRBD2; cdr3_length: 16; cdr3_aa: CASRDSGGARTDTQYF; cdr3_nt: TGTGCCAGCAGGGATAGCGGGGGGGCGCGCACAGATACGCAGTATTTT